A few counts support the clone carrying this T cell receptor (beta chain). The antigen is not known. Per germline, CDR1 LNHNV and CDR2 YYDKDF (reference sequence). The CDR3 consists of 15 residues. The V gene lost 4 bases and the J gene lost 9 bases, with 19 bases spanning the gap. The data originate from a study of a mutant IDH1 vaccine in newly diagnosed glioma. Profiling relied on immunoSEQ multiplex PCR, and the TCRdb table lists in-frame clones only, not all of them. Among about 94,000 clones listed, roughly nine tenths were seen once. Study outcomes and limitations: Changes to the top peripheral T cell clonotypes appeared unrelated to pseudoprogression.

As to time point: week 47, end of study. Every vaccination contained 300 ug of the mutant IDH1 20-mer peptide and was paired with topical imiquimod. Patients were given eight vaccinations, scheduled in weeks 1, 3, 5, 7, 11, 15, 19 and 23. This material consisted of PBMCs, taken from a glioma patient whose treatment included an IDH1 peptide vaccine. This chain joins TRBV15 and TRBJ2-1; tentatively, D is TRBD2 (6 bases). This clonotype was obtained from a woman in her 50s with glioma. The CDR3 spells CATSIGGTGSSEQFF. The CDR3 nucleotides read TGTGCCACCAGCATAGGCGGGACCGGAAGCAGTGAGCAGTTCTTC.